These 30 T cell receptor beta chains were all obtained from the same sample, sequenced in a study of metastatic and nonmetastatic thyroid tumors. All patients were treatment-naive before thyroid surgery. TCRdb re-called the PCR reads via MiXCR. The data contain around 2,000 clones, about 24% of them singletons. The sample was adjacent normal tissue. Receptors were obtained from a male donor with papillary thyroid cancer or a benign thyroid nodule (not recorded which). Some clones in this sample may be carry-over from other donors' samples.

The genes are TRBV27 and TRBJ2-7; TRBD2 matches at 7 bases. V dropped 5 bases and J dropped 0; count of bases not matched to a gene: 10. CDR3 length equals 16 residues. Germline CDR1 reads MNHEY; CDR2 reads SMNVEV (reference sequence). DNA of the CDR3: TGTGCCAGCAGTACCCCGTCGGCTAGCGGCTCCTACGAGCAGTACTTC. This sequence encodes CASSTPSASGSYEQYF.

This clone was detected only a few times. The CDR3 nucleotides are TGTGCCAGCAGAGGGACGGTGAACACCGGGGAGCTGTTTTTT. It translates to CASRGTVNTGELFF. The chain combines TRBV6-1 with TRBJ2-2; TRBD1 or TRBD2 may be the D gene (5 bases each). Trimming shortened V by 6 bases and J by 1 base, and 9 bases separated the two germline ends. The CDR3 contains 14 residues. CDR1 and CDR2 (germline): MNHNS, SASEGT.

This clone was counted only a few times. This chain links TRBV11-2 with TRBJ2-7; the D gene could be TRBD1 or TRBD2 (6 bases each). Germline CDR1 and CDR2: SGHAT and FQNNGV. Trimming removed 3 bases at V and 4 bases at J, with 13 bases between. The CDR3 is made up of 14 amino acids. CDR3 in amino acids: CASSFGGLKYEQYF. In DNA form, the CDR3 reads TGTGCCAGCAGCTTCGGGGGCCTTAAGTACGAGCAGTACTTC.

The V call is TRBV19, the J call TRBJ1-2; D gene unclear. The ends were cut back, 0 bases at V and 4 bases at J, with 9 bases in the middle. This CDR3 spans 14 amino acids. Germline values: CDR1 LNHDA, CDR2 SQIVND (reference sequence). The CDR3 DNA is TGTGCCAGTAGTATAGAATTCCCTGGCTATGGCTACACCTTC. Amino acids: CASSIEFPGYGYTF. The variable domain in full, with the rest retrieved from reference TRBV19 and TRBJ1-2, is DGGITQSPKYLFRKEGQNVTLSCEQNLNHDAMYWYRQDPGQGLRLIYYSQIVNDFQKGDIAEGYSVSREKKESFPLTVTSAQKNPTAFYLCASSIEFPGYGYTFGSGTRLTVV.

The chain uses TRBV11-2 and TRBJ2-3, with 7 nucleotides matching TRBD2. From germline, CDR1 is SGHAT and CDR2 FQNNGV. V was pared by 2 bases and J by 0 bases, with 5 bases of the junction left unmatched. The CDR3 length is 16 residues. CDR3: CASSLYLAASTDTQYF. The CDR3 DNA follows: TGTGCCAGCAGCTTATACCTAGCGGCAAGCACAGATACGCAGTATTTT.

The chain uses TRBV6-1 and TRBJ1-1; no clear D. CDR1 MNHNS and CDR2 SASEGT come from the germline V gene. This CDR3 is 11 amino acids long. Trimming left V 4 bases short and J 5 bases short, with 5 bases between. CDR3 protein: CASSAGTEAFF. In DNA, the CDR3 is TGTGCCAGCAGTGCTGGGACTGAAGCTTTCTTT.

The chain combines TRBV30 with TRBJ2-7, with unresolved D. V lost 3 bases and J 3 bases, leaving 9 bases between the germline ends. This CDR3 is 12 amino acids long. Germline CDR1 is GTSNPN and CDR2 is SVGIG (reference sequence). CDR3 coding DNA: TGTGCCTGGAGAGCCAGCCACTACGAGCAGTACTTC. Protein sequence: CAWRASHYEQYF.

J is TRBJ2-7 and V is TRBV27; 8 bases fit TRBD1. J gave up 6 bases and V 9 bases, and 10 bases lay outside the gene matches. CDR1 is MNHEY and CDR2 is SMNVEV in the germline V gene (reference sequence). The CDR3 has 13 amino acids. Here the CDR3 DNA reads TGTGCCAGTAAGGGACAGGAGGTCTTCGAGCAGTACTTC. It is translated as CASKGQEVFEQYF.

This clone is medium-sized in the sample. CDR3 nucleotide sequence: TGCGCCAGCAGCGCCTCCGCTGGGGTAGCGGGAGTGGGAGGCCAGTACTTC. This gives the protein CASSASAGVAGVGGQYF. This chain joins TRBV5-1 and TRBJ2-5, with 9 bases matching TRBD2. CDR1 is SGHRS, CDR2 YFSETQ, per germline. This CDR3 has 17 residues. The junction had 20 bases not matched to a gene; V was cut back by 4 bases and J by 10 bases.

Only a few counts were recorded for this clone. The V gene is TRBV19, the J gene TRBJ1-5; TRBD1 matches 7 bases. Trimming removed 7 bases from V and 0 bases from J; junction bases left unmatched: 6. The CDR3 extends over 15 amino acids. From germline, CDR1 is LNHDA and CDR2 SQIVND (reference sequence). Written as DNA, the CDR3 is TGTGCCAGTAAGGACAGGCAGTATAGCAATCAGCCCCAGCATTTT. It codes for CASKDRQYSNQPQHF.

In its sample, this clone was seen many times. The V gene is TRBV6-6, the J gene TRBJ1-6; 10 positions match TRBD1. This CDR3 is built from 14 residues. Per the germline V gene, CDR1 is MNHNY and CDR2 is SVGAGI (reference sequence). The junction had 2 bases not matched to a gene; V was cut back by 2 bases and J by 10 bases. Here the CDR3 reads CASSYGTGESPLHF. The CDR3 DNA sequence: TGTGCCAGCAGTTACGGGACAGGGGAATCACCCCTCCACTTT.

This clone came up many times. The J gene is TRBJ1-2, the V gene TRBV5-6; the match to TRBD1 covers 9 bases. This CDR3 has 15 residues. Per germline, CDR1 SGHDT and CDR2 YYEEEE. V lost 4 bases, J lost 2 bases, and 6 bases stayed unmatched. CDR3 coding DNA: TGTGCCAGCAGCGGGGACAGGGTGGTGAACTATGGCTACACCTTC. Translating gives CASSGDRVVNYGYTF. Drawing the rest from reference TRBV5-6 and TRBJ1-2, the complete variable domain is DAGVTQSPTHLIKTRGQQVTLRCSPKSGHDTVSWYQQALGQGPQFIFQYYEEEERQRGNFPDRFSGHQFPNYSSELNVNALLLGDSALYLCASSGDRVVNYGYTFGSGTRLTVV.

The chain uses TRBV11-2 and TRBJ2-1; the D is unclear. In germline, CDR1 is SGHAT, CDR2 FQNNGV. V shed 1 base and J shed 7 bases, with 17 bases lying between them. This CDR3 contains 16 residues. The CDR3 loop is CASSLGGPDTRNEQFF. As DNA, the CDR3 is TGTGCCAGCAGCTTAGGTGGGCCCGATACCCGAAATGAGCAGTTCTTC.

This clone is labeled as medium-sized. J is TRBJ2-5 and V is TRBV5-1; 8 nucleotides line up with TRBD2. The CDR3 loop spans 16 amino acids. CDR1 is SGHRS, CDR2 YFSETQ, per germline. V shed 4 bases, J shed 5 bases, and the junction held 13 bases outside the gene matches. CDR3 in amino acids: CASSPDVAGQGETQYF. CDR3 coding DNA: TGCGCCAGCAGCCCGGACGTAGCGGGGCAAGGGGAGACCCAGTACTTC.

The chain's CDR3 is CASSRGYEQYF. The DNA of the CDR3 is TGTGCCAGCAGCCGCGGTTACGAGCAGTACTTC. This chain joins TRBV3-1 and TRBJ2-7; D uncertain. V gave up 4 bases and J gave up 4 bases, with 5 bases separating them. Germline V gene data show CDR1 as LGHDT and CDR2 as YNNKEL (reference sequence). This CDR3 has 11 residues.

The chain combines TRBV6-2 or TRBV6-3 with TRBJ1-2; D possibly corresponds to TRBD1 (6 bases). The CDR3 runs 12 residues. V was cut by 2 bases and J by 13 bases, with 14 bases left in between. Germline CDR1 is MNHEY and CDR2 is SVGEGT. CDR3 in amino acids: CASSYPDRWGTF. CDR3 sequence (DNA): TGTGCCAGCAGTTACCCTGACAGGTGGGGCACCTTC.

This clone was counted only a few times. J is TRBJ2-1 and V is TRBV15; D gene unclear. The CDR3 length is 15 residues. The V gene lost 0 bases and the J gene lost 8 bases, with 14 bases spanning the gap. Germline V gene data show CDR1 as LNHNV and CDR2 as YYDKDF (reference sequence). In DNA form, the CDR3 reads TGTGCCACCAGCAGAGATCTTAAGGGTAGAGATGAGCAGTTCTTC. Its protein product is CATSRDLKGRDEQFF.

This clone was counted between two and nine times. The gene calls are TRBV24-1 and TRBJ2-3; maybe TRBD1 (5 bases). Germline V lookup: CDR1 KGHDR, CDR2 SFDVKD. Deletions cut 2 bases from V and 5 bases from J, with 13 bases between. The CDR3 totals 15 residues. CDR3 residues: CATSDSARALDTQYF. The CDR3 DNA reads TGTGCCACCAGTGATTCGGCCAGGGCTCTAGATACGCAGTATTTT.

About this clone: Compared with germline, one end of the junction differs, possibly owing to a read error. Distinct nucleotide sequences in the sample also encode this CDR3. The rearrangement links TRBV19 to TRBJ1-2; the D gene is possibly TRBD1 (5 bases). The germline gives CDR1 LNHDA, CDR2 SQIVND (reference sequence). CDR3 length: 14 residues. The chain's CDR3 is CASSAAGRLYGYTF. CDR3 DNA: TGCGCCAGTAGTGCCGCAGGGAGACTTTATGGTTACACCTTC.

The J gene is TRBJ1-6, the V gene TRBV28; D might be TRBD1 (6 bases). The CDR3 is 15 residues long. Trimming took 2 bases from V and 9 from J, leaving 14 bases between them. Germline lookup yields CDR1 MDHEN and CDR2 SYDVKM. The CDR3 region has the DNA TGTGCCAGCAGTTTACCCCCGGGGGCTGGTTCACCCCTCCACTTT. Amino acids: CASSLPPGAGSPLHF.

By share of the sample, this clone is medium-sized (0.01 to 0.1%). This chain joins TRBV7-2 and TRBJ2-3; 7 bases fit TRBD1. Losses at the gene ends were 4 bases for V and 1 base for J; bases not matched to a gene: 8. The CDR3 totals 16 residues. Germline CDR1 and CDR2: SGHTA and FQGNSA. The CDR3 region has the DNA TGTGCCAGCAGCTCTACCGGGACAGTTGGCACAGATACGCAGTATTTT. This encodes CASSSTGTVGTDTQYF.

This clone was observed a handful of times. This chain joins TRBV12-5 and TRBJ2-2; TRBD2 matches at 9 bases. The V segment lost 0 bases and the J segment 7 bases; nucleotides outside the gene matches: 6. This CDR3 region has 16 residues. From germline, CDR1 is LGHNT and CDR2 FRNRAP. CDR3 DNA: TGTGCTAGTGGTTTGGTTCTAGCGGGATCTTACGGGGAGCTGTTTTTT. It codes for CASGLVLAGSYGELFF.

The V gene is TRBV20-1, the J gene TRBJ1-1, with a tentative D call TRBD1 (5 bases). Germline CDR1 DFQATT, CDR2 SNEGSKA (reference sequence). This CDR3 has 12 residues. V lost 8 bases, J lost 1 base, and 11 bases lay in between. CDR3 region: CSSGGGNTEAFF. The DNA for the CDR3 is TGCAGTTCTGGCGGGGGGAACACTGAAGCTTTCTTT.

By sample fraction, this clone is medium-sized (0.01 to 0.1%). In DNA form, the CDR3 reads TGCAGTGCTAGAGTCCTGAAAGCGGGAGGAACTGAGCAGTTCTTC. Translation: CSARVLKAGGTEQFF. The chain employs TRBV20-1 and TRBJ2-1; 9 bases agree with TRBD2. The CDR3 has 15 residues. V gave up 1 base and J gave up 9 bases; unmatched junction bases: 10. Germline CDR1 is DFQATT and CDR2 is SNEGSKA (reference sequence).

This clone was detected a few times. V is TRBV6-1 and J is TRBJ1-2; 8 bases align to TRBD1. V lost 1 base, J lost 6 bases, and 10 bases stayed unmatched. This CDR3 has 16 amino acids. Per the germline V gene, CDR1 is MNHNS and CDR2 is SASEGT. The CDR3 protein is CASSEGGQGEVHGYTF. DNA for the CDR3: TGTGCCAGCAGTGAAGGAGGACAGGGTGAAGTCCATGGCTACACCTTC.

The rearrangement links TRBV7-2 to TRBJ2-7; D is uncertain. The CDR3 is made up of 12 amino acids. The germline gives CDR1 SGHTA, CDR2 FQGNSA. Trimming took 4 bases from V and 2 from J, leaving 6 bases between them. DNA for the CDR3: TGTGCCAGCAGCTCTACGACCTACGAGCAGTACTTC. Protein sequence: CASSSTTYEQYF.

The chain joins TRBV3-1 to TRBJ2-7; D is undetermined. V was shortened by 0 bases and J by 6 bases, with 6 bases between the two germline ends. The CDR3 runs 12 residues. Germline CDR1 LGHDT, CDR2 YNNKEL (reference sequence). The CDR3 sequence: CASSQDRTEQYF. CDR3 nucleotide sequence: TGTGCCAGCAGCCAAGATCGAACCGAGCAGTACTTC.

Only a few counts were recorded for this clone. This rearrangement joins TRBV6-1 to TRBJ2-1; no reliable D call. This CDR3 region has 12 residues. V was trimmed by 5 bases and J by 5 bases, leaving 7 bases between them. Germline values: CDR1 MNHNS, CDR2 SASEGT. The CDR3 region has the DNA TGTGCCAGCAGTAAGGAAGACAATGAGCAGTTCTTC. The encoded protein is CASSKEDNEQFF.

The V call is TRBV11-2, the J call TRBJ2-3; D unclear. The germline V gene has CDR1 SGHAT and CDR2 FQNNGV. Trimming took 1 base from V and 4 from J, leaving 0 bases between them. The CDR3 contains 11 residues. In DNA, the CDR3 is TGTGCCAGCAGCTTAGCAGATACGCAGTATTTT. It translates to CASSLADTQYF.

This sequence joins TRBV20-1 and TRBJ2-7; 8 positions match TRBD1. CDR3 length equals 14 residues. From germline, CDR1 is DFQATT and CDR2 SNEGSKA (reference sequence). The V and J ends lost 5 bases and 3 bases, in that order; junction bases with no gene match: 9. CDR3 nucleotides: TGCAGTGCTTCCACAGGGGGATCGATCTACGAGCAGTACTTC. This translates into CSASTGGSIYEQYF.